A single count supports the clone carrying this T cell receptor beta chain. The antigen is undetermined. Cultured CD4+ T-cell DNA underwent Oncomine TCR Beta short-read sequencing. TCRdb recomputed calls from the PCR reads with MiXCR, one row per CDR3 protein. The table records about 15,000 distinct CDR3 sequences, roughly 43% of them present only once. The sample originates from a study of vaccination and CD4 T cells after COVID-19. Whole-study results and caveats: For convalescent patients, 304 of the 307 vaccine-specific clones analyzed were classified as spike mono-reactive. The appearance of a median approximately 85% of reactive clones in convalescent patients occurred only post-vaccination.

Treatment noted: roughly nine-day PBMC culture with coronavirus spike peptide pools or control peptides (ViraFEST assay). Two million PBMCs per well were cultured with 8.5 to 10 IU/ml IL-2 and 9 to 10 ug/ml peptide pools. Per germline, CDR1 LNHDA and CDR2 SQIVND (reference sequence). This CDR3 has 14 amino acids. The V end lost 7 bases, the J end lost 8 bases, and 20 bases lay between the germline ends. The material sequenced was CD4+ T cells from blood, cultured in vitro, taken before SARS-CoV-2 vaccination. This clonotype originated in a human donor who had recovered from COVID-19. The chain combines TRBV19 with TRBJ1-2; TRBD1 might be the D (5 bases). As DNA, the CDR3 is TGTGCCAGTATGGGGACGCTTTGGGCTCCGGGCTACACCTTC. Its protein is CASMGTLWAPGYTF. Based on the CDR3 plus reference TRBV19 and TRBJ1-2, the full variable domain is DGGITQSPKYLFRKEGQNVTLSCEQNLNHDAMYWYRQDPGQGLRLIYYSQIVNDFQKGDIAEGYSVSREKKESFPLTVTSAQKNPTAFYLCASMGTLWAPGYTFGSGTRLTVV.